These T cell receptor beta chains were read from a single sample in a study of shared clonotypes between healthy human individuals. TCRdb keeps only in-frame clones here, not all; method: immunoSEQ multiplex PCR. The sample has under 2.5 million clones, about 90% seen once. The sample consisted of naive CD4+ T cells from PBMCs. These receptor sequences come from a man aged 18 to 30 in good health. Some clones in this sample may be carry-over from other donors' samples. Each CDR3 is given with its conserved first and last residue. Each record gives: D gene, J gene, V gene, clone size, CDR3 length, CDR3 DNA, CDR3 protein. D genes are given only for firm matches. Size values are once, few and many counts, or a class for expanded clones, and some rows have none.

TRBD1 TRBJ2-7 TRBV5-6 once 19 TGTGCCAGCAGCTTGGTGGGTAGGAGGCGACAGGGACATTACTACGAGCAGTACTTC CASSLVGRRRQGHYYEQYF
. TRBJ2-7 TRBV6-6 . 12 TGTGCCAGCAGTTTAAAAGGGGGGGAGCAGTACTTC CASSLKGGEQYF
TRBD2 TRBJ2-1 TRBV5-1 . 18 TGCGCCAGCAGCTTGGGCGGCGCAGCGGGAGGGGTCTACAATGAGCAGTTCTTC CASSLGGAAGGVYNEQFF
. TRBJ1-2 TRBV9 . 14 TGTGCCAGCAGCGTAGATTGGGGCTCATATGGCTACACCTTC CASSVDWGSYGYTF
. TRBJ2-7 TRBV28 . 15 TGTGCCAGCAGTCGTAGACTAGGGAGTGAGGGGGAGCAGTACTTC CASSRRLGSEGEQYF
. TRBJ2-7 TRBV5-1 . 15 TGCGCCAGCAGCTTGGGGGGTTTAGGCGGCGCCGAGCAGTACTTC CASSLGGLGGAEQYF
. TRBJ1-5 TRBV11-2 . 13 TGTGCCAGCAGCCTCGGGGCAAGTCAGCCCCAGCATTTT CASSLGASQPQHF
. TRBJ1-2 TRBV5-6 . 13 TGTGCCAGCAGCCCCGGGGCAGGCTATGGCTACACCTTC CASSPGAGYGYTF
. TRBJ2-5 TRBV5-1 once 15 TGCGCCAGCAGCTGGACCGGGACAAGCCAAGAGACCCAGTACTTC CASSWTGTSQETQYF
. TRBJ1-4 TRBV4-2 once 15 TGTGCCAGCAGAAAGCTGCCCGACCCCTATGAAAAACTGTTTTTT CASRKLPDPYEKLFF
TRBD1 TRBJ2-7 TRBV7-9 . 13 TGTGCCAGCAGCAAGGGGGACAGGGCCAAGCAGTACTTC CASSKGDRAKQYF
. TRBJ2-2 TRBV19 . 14 TGTGCCAGTTACCCGGGGACGCTGGCCGGGGAGCTGTTTTTT CASYPGTLAGELFF
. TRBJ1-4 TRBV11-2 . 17 TGTGCCAGCAGCTTAGTCTTACAGATAACAACTAATGAAAAACTGTTTTTT CASSLVLQITTNEKLFF
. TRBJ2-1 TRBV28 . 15 TGTGCCAGCAGTCAACACCCGCCGTCCTACAATGAGCAGTTCTTC CASSQHPPSYNEQFF
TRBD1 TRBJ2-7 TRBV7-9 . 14 TGTGCCAGCAGCCGGGGGACAGGGTTGCTCGAGCAGTACTTC CASSRGTGLLEQYF
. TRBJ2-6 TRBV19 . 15 TGTGCCAGTATCCCCACGGGGTCCGGGGCCAACGTCCTGACTTTC CASIPTGSGANVLTF
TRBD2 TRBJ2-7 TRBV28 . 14 TGTGCCAGCAGTTTGGGGGGGACTATCTACGAGCAGTACTTC CASSLGGTIYEQYF
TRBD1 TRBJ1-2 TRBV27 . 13 TGTGCCAGCAGCTCGGGACAGGGCTATGGCTACACCTTC CASSSGQGYGYTF
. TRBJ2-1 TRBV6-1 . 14 TGTGCCAGCAGTGAACAGCGGCAGAACAATGAGCAGTTCTTC CASSEQRQNNEQFF
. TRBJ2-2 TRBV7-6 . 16 TGTGCCAGCAGCTTAGTGACACCGACGAACACCGGGGAGCTGTTTTTT CASSLVTPTNTGELFF
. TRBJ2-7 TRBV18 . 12 TGTGCCAGCTCACGGAAAGGAAACGAGCAGTACTTC CASSRKGNEQYF
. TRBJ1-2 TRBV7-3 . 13 TGTGCCAGCAGCTTAACTGGGTTAAATGGCTACACCTTC CASSLTGLNGYTF
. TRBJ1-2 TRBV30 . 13 TGTGCCTGGTCGATACAGGGTAGCTATGGCTACACCTTC CAWSIQGSYGYTF
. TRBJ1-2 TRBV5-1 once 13 TGCGCCAGCAGCCCGCGACATGGCTATGGCTACACCTTC CASSPRHGYGYTF
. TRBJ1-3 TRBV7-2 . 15 TGTGCCAGCGGCCCCATGCAGGGCTTGGGAAACACCATATATTTT CASGPMQGLGNTIYF
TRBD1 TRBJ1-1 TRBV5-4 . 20 TGTGCCAGCAGCCTGACAACAATATTGGTCGACAGGGGGCCGAACACTGAAGCTTTCTTT CASSLTTILVDRGPNTEAFF